The entry below gives a single T cell receptor beta chain sequence along with its context. Its specificity is not known. Assay used: immunoSEQ multiplex PCR; TCRdb lists only in-frame clones, some missing. The sample has about 2.3 million clones, 85% to 95% seen once; the top ten hold approximately 0.39%. This entry comes from a study of shared clonotypes between healthy human individuals. Study-wide results and limits: A handful of donors had around 5% of their naive CD4 clonotypes in common.

Partitioning of CD4+ cells yielded a CD45RA+ naive subset and a CD45RA-negative memory subset. Sequencing was carried out using naive CD4+ T cells from PBMCs. Specified subset: CD45RA+ positively selected. The sequence came from a man between 18 and 29 years old in good health. Some clones in this sample may be carry-over from other donors' samples.

Here the CDR3 DNA reads TGTGCCAGCAGTGACTACCGGGCAGGGGGAGGAGAAAAACTGTTTTTT. Translating it yields CASSDYRAGGGEKLFF. The chain joins TRBV25-1 to TRBJ1-4; 7 bases are shared with TRBD1. There are 16 residues in the CDR3. Germline CDR1 reads MGHDK; CDR2 reads SYGVNS. V trimming: 3 bases; J trimming: 8 bases; junction bases outside the gene matches: 12.